This T cell receptor beta chain was sequenced in a study of cytomegalovirus exposure and HLA in healthy donors (dated by TCRdb to the late 2010s). Study-level background: An earlier analysis of 550 to 700 of the donors reported 250 to 350 Gb of sequence data and 117 million unique TCR beta sequences from 150 million to 200 million T cells. Approximately 300 gigabases of sequencing data and roughly 80 million unique TCR sequences made up an early release that covered approximately 620 HLA-typed donors. The genetic ancestry cluster associated with self-reported Caucasian donors included around four fifths of the 398 genotyped donors. The aim of the study was to test whether cataloging public T cell receptors could identify signatures of past pathogen exposure. The study profiled the T cell repertoires of about 720 subjects by immunosequencing and related them to cytomegalovirus serostatus. Along with the roughly 670-subject first cohort, a separate validation cohort of approximately 110 different subjects was used. To predict cytomegalovirus infection status, the study combined high-throughput TCR immunosequencing, statistical association of individual TCRs with disease status, and machine learning. A later analysis re-examined previously published TCR beta repertoires from just over 650 donors and added high-resolution HLA genotyping to investigate patterns of TCR occurrence. Rather than using new phenotypic data, the later analysis identified candidate immune exposures from TCR beta sequences and from how often those sequences occurred across donors. In an earlier analysis of roughly 540 of the donors, high-throughput TCR beta sequencing was used to judge whether each TCR beta V gene segment behaved as functional or pseudogenic. Alongside the repertoire data, information on donor age, sex, ethnicity and CMV serostatus was compiled. A later genetic analysis took genome-wide SNP genotypes for about three fifths of the 666 donors and used that subset as a discovery cohort. Every discovery cohort repertoire had been produced on one sequencing platform. Class I and class II HLA loci were covered by the typing at four-digit resolution. Typing coverage varied by locus: roughly 629-640 donors for A, B, C, DRB1 and DQB1; roughly 500 for DQA1; around 610 for DPA1; around 450 for DPB1. Because of strong linkage in the cohort, a few DR-DQ haplotypes were treated as single units for association and clustering. Among some 400 genotyped donors of the cohort, an average of about 240,000 unique TCR beta nucleotide sequences were sequenced per donor, roughly 18% of them non-productive. General findings and caveats noted by the study authors: Presence/absence analyses assumed roughly uniform sequencing depth across donors, an assumption that may not hold. According to the authors, the approach could potentially be generalized to other disease states and immunological phenotypes. At a false discovery rate of 0.05, a later analysis linked some 18,000 TCR beta sequences to specific HLA alleles. A later analysis found that most CMV-associated TCR beta chains appeared HLA-restricted, with HLA associations seemingly driven largely by CMV exposure. Because the 87-base-pair reads could not distinguish some IMGT-functional V segments, including TRBV6-2 and TRBV6-3, those segments were excluded. V-gene and J-gene trimming of TCR beta chains was associated with a missense DCLRE1C variant in a later genetic analysis, and the association was replicated in an independent cohort. A later analysis reported that several top co-occurrence clusters appeared linked to parvovirus B19, influenza, CMV and Epstein-Barr virus. A cluster of highly shared sequence variants was judged likely to be a technical artifact of the sequencing pipeline. In both the original and validation cohorts, the classifier was reported to diagnose cytomegalovirus status with high specificity and sensitivity. Linkage disequilibrium might explain the correlated functional status among segregating V segments, but an unknown experimental factor could not be excluded. In vitro tests confirmed that a few of the cytomegalovirus-associated TCR beta chains recognize cytomegalovirus antigens. A total of about 150 TCR beta chains were listed by the study as associated with cytomegalovirus. According to a later genetic analysis, donors in an Asian-associated ancestry cluster had fewer N-insertions in productive TCRs than the approximately 700-donor mean. A later analysis found that HLA-associated TCR beta chains were more clonally expanded and had lower generation probabilities than equally common non-associated chains. This cohort had only TCR beta chains sequenced, and the lack of alpha or paired-chain data limited which features could be detected. An earlier analysis of around 500 of the donors showed that most TCR beta V segments appeared in productive rearrangements either about 87% or about 30% of the time, which broadly matched IMGT annotations. A further reported finding was that TCR beta sequences accurately predicted the HLA-A and HLA-B alleles for most subjects in the first cohort. Most TCR sequences were observed very rarely across donors, whereas some public TCRs were present in many individuals. Strong co-occurrence of HLA alleles, especially DR and DQ, made assigning TCR associations to individual alleles difficult. In a later analysis, TCR association rates were found to vary across HLA loci, with the most associated TCRs seen for DRB1 alleles and the fewest for HLA-C alleles. Because counts were too low, roughly 18 rarely observed V segments, including chromosome 9 orphons, were left out of the earlier analysis of 587 of the donors. For the cohort, immune exposure information was limited to CMV serostatus. HLA typing was unavailable for some donors at each locus, so association tests used only the typed subset.

Library preparation was by the immunoSEQ multiplex PCR assay. For the multiplex PCR, a mixture combining 60 forward primers for TCR Vbeta segments and 13 reverse primers for TCR Jbeta segments was used. A multiplex PCR assay on genomic DNA amplified the CDR3 region of rearranged TCR beta genes. Amplified TCR beta libraries were sequenced as 87-base-pair reads on the Illumina HiSeq System. For the original study's pipeline: A later analysis tallied some 79 million unique TCR beta chains across the 640 or so repertoires, and 10 million to 11 million of those chains were shared by two or more donors. Raw reads were error-corrected and collapsed into unique sequences by a nearest-neighbor algorithm in which closely related sequences were merged to remove PCR and sequencing errors. Alignment of CDR3 sequences to IMGT reference sequences was used to assign V, D and J gene segments. For a sequence to be retained, a match of at least six nucleotides was required to both a V gene segment and a J gene segment. A rearrangement was called productive if the CDR3 had no stop codons and remained in frame with V and J, and every other rearrangement was called non-productive. Following IMGT convention, CDR3 was defined as the stretch from the second conserved V-encoded cysteine to the conserved J-encoded phenylalanine. In an earlier analysis of some 550 of the donors, sequences lacking an unambiguous match to a single V gene segment were excluded. An earlier analysis of a few hundred of the donors called V segments functional above 56.7% productive rearrangements and segregating when the between-donor standard deviation exceeded 5%. To diagnose cytomegalovirus status from the catalog of TCR beta chain sequences, a statistical classification framework was built. In a later analysis, V and J genes were assigned by comparing TCR nucleotide sequences against IMGT/GENE-DB human TR gene sequences. In a later analysis, CDR3 sequences and most-parsimonious VDJ recombination scenarios were assigned using the TCRdist pipeline. In a later analysis, every TCR beta chain was defined by the combination of its CDR3 amino acid sequence and its V-gene family, and reads without a unique V-gene family were dropped. As a way to deal with suspected cross-contamination and a sequencing artifact, a later analysis dropped 592 nucleotide sequences that were highly shared and had low generation probability. In a later analysis, a clonal expansion index for each public chain was calculated from normalized within-repertoire ranks of inferred template counts. A later analysis computed generation probabilities with a VDJ recombination model fitted to out-of-frame rearrangements, and checked the results against IGoR. A later analysis scored TCR-TCR, TCR-HLA and TCR-CMV co-occurrence with hypergeometric tests, applying a repertoire-size bias correction to TCR pairs. To estimate false discovery rates, a later analysis permuted the HLA or CMV assignments 20 times. In a later analysis, co-occurring TCRs were grouped using DBSCAN, and TCRdist sequence similarity was added for clustering within HLA-allele-positive subsets. Repertoires with fewer than 30,000 or more than 120,000 public chains were left out of co-occurrence clustering, as were about 5 repertoires with anomalous nucleotide sharing. The source is immuneACCESS, and TCRdb retained only in-frame sequences with V and J called. Part of the clones is not carried over; for the studies checked, unresolved V genes explain less than half of this, and the remainder is unexplained. V and J calls and clone size follow that table, whereas D and trimming were derived from the DNA. Recorded for this sample are under 200,000 clones; approximately 80% of them occurred a single time. Roughly 14% of the sample rests with the top ten.

The cohort was made up of approximately 670 healthy bone marrow donors. At the time of sampling, all cohort members were nominally healthy, though unrecorded immune exposures were likely present. The donor tested CMV seropositive and was one of the 289 seropositive cohort members. Every donor gave a peripheral blood sample, and the peripheral blood mononuclear cells from that sample were used for TCR beta sequencing. Genomic DNA extraction from the blood cell samples was performed with the Qiagen DNeasy Blood Extraction Kit. About this clone itself: It lacks a known antigen. The sample holds no much larger clone one base away, and base qualities are not on file.

Trimmed from V: 4 bases; trimmed from J: 1 base; junction bases lacking a gene match: 2. The cysteine opens and the phenylalanine closes a CDR3 of 15 amino acids. CDR3 DNA is the only sequence kept; it has 45 bases, read in frame from the first base. According to the germline V gene, CDR1 reads SGDLS and CDR2 reads YYNGEE. The sequenced sample consisted of PBMCs. This receptor was identified in a woman in her twenties or thirties in good health and CMV-seropositive. The sequence is built from TRBV9 and TRBJ2-2; 9 bases in the junction line up with TRBD2. The DNA sequence is given as TGTGCCAGCAGCATACTAGCGGGGAACACCGGGGAGCTGTTTTTT. It codes for CASSILAGNTGELFF.